These T cell receptor beta chains were read from a single sample in a study of blood T cell repertoires in COVID-19. Repertoires were generated with immunoSEQ multiplex PCR, while TCRdb's copy carries only in-frame clones and drops some. The sample comprises about 280,000 clones, roughly 89% of which are singletons, and around 2.1% rests with the top ten. What was sequenced was peripheral blood. These receptor sequences come from a man aged 45-65 years with acute or convalescent COVID-19. The CDR3 runs from the conserved cysteine through the conserved F or W. D genes are given only for firm matches. Not all rows give a size; the values are once, few, many and, for expanded clones, a class.

J gene,D gene,clone size,V gene,CDR3 DNA,CDR3 protein
TRBJ2-3,-,once,TRBV30,TGTGCCTGGAGTGTATCGGTAAGCACGCCAGATACGCAGTATTTT,CAWSVSVSTPDTQYF
TRBJ2-5,-,-,TRBV7-8,TGTGCCAGCAGCTTATGGATCGGGGAGACCCAGTACTTC,CASSLWIGETQYF
TRBJ2-2,-,-,TRBV5-1,TGCGCCAGCAGCTTGAGAGAAGGCGGCACCGGGGAGCTGTTTTTT,CASSLREGGTGELFF
TRBJ2-1,TRBD2,-,TRBV6-4,TGTGCCAGCAGTGACGAGCGGGGTCAGCCCTACAATGAGCAGTTCTTC,CASSDERGQPYNEQFF
TRBJ2-2,-,-,TRBV9,TGTGCCAGCAGCGTATCCACTAGCACCGGGGAGCTGTTTTTT,CASSVSTSTGELFF
TRBJ2-1,TRBD2,-,TRBV7-3,TGTGCCAGCAGCTCAGCCCTTAGCGGGGACTACAATGAGCAGTTCTTC,CASSSALSGDYNEQFF
TRBJ1-1,-,-,TRBV9,TGTGCCAGCAGCGCCAGAGGGGGACGGCCTATGAACACTGAAGCTTTCTTT,CASSARGGRPMNTEAFF
TRBJ2-7,TRBD1,-,TRBV7-9,TGTGCCAGCAGCTCGGGACAGCAAAAAGGGAGCTCCTACGAGCAGTACTTC,CASSSGQQKGSSYEQYF
TRBJ1-1,-,few,TRBV10-3,TGTGCCATCAGGTCCAGGGACACTGAAGCTTTCTTT,CAIRSRDTEAFF
TRBJ1-6,TRBD1,-,TRBV18,TGTGCCAGCTCACCGCCGGGACAGGGAGGTTCACCCCTCCACTTT,CASSPPGQGGSPLHF
TRBJ1-4,TRBD1,-,TRBV6-6,TGTGCCAGCGTTTCAGGGGGTAATGAAAAACTGTTTTTT,CASVSGGNEKLFF
TRBJ1-6,-,once,TRBV3-1/TRBV3-2,TGTGCCAGCAGCCAAGGGACAGCGAGAAATTCACCCCTCCACTTT,CASSQGTARNSPLHF
TRBJ1-2,-,-,TRBV7-9,TGTGCCAGCAGCTTAGGACTCCGGGATCCCTATGGCTACACCTTC,CASSLGLRDPYGYTF
TRBJ2-3,TRBD2,-,TRBV5-6,TGTGCCAGCAGTCTTAGCGGGGGAGTTACAGATACGCAGTATTTT,CASSLSGGVTDTQYF
TRBJ1-5,-,-,TRBV19,TGTGCCAGTAAAGGGGTTAGCAATCAGCCCCAGCATTTT,CASKGVSNQPQHF
TRBJ2-7,TRBD1,-,TRBV7-2,TGTGCCAGCAGCTTCGGGACAGGAGCAGAGCAGTACTTC,CASSFGTGAEQYF
TRBJ2-5,TRBD2,once,TRBV5-1,TGCGCCAGCAGCTGGGGCGGGGGGGCCCGAGAGACCCAGTACTTC,CASSWGGGARETQYF
TRBJ2-2,-,-,TRBV4-1,TGCGCCAGCAGCCCGCGGGGCCCCGGGGAGCTGTTTTTT,CASSPRGPGELFF
TRBJ2-5,-,-,TRBV27,TGTGCCAGCAGTTTATCGATCTCAGCGGAAGAGACCCAGTACTTC,CASSLSISAEETQYF
TRBJ2-2,TRBD1,-,TRBV7-9,TGTGCCAGCAGCTTGGGACAGGGCTTCCCCGGGGAGCTGTTTTTT,CASSLGQGFPGELFF
TRBJ1-1,-,few,TRBV4-2,TGTGCCAGCAGCCAAGATTCTAAGCGGAACAGCAACACTGAAGCTTTCTTT,CASSQDSKRNSNTEAFF
TRBJ1-2,TRBD1,-,TRBV9,TGTGCCAGCAGCGTGGGCTCGCCAGGGGGTGGCTACACCTTC,CASSVGSPGGGYTF
TRBJ2-3,TRBD1,-,TRBV3-1/TRBV3-2,TGTGCCAGCAGCCAAGAACGCACAGGGGGCCGTAGGACAGATACGCAGTATTTT,CASSQERTGGRRTDTQYF
TRBJ1-4,-,-,TRBV29-1,TGCAGCGTTGTTGGGGGGGTGGATGAAAAACTGTTTTTT,CSVVGGVDEKLFF
TRBJ2-1,TRBD2,-,TRBV4-1,TGCGCCAGCAGCCAAGAAGTGGGACTAGCCTACAATGAGCAGTTCTTC,CASSQEVGLAYNEQFF
TRBJ1-2,-,-,TRBV7-2,TGTGCCAGCAGCTTAGGGACAATGAATAGCTACACCTTC,CASSLGTMNSYTF
TRBJ1-3,TRBD1,-,TRBV12-5,TGTGCTAGTGGTTTGGTATCGGACAGGGAGCATTTCTCTGGAAACACCATATATTTT,CASGLVSDREHFSGNTIYF
TRBJ1-3,-,-,TRBV5-1,TGCGCCAGCAGCCACACGGCGGGGAACACCATATATTTT,CASSHTAGNTIYF
TRBJ2-6,-,-,TRBV2,TGTGCCAGCAGTGGGCTCCAGATAGCCTCTGGGGCCAACGTCCTGACTTTC,CASSGLQIASGANVLTF
TRBJ2-2,-,few,TRBV5-6,TGTGCCAGCAGCTTGGACAGCTTGGGGGAGCTGTTTTTT,CASSLDSLGELFF
TRBJ2-1,TRBD1,-,TRBV19,TGTGCCAGTAGTTGGGGACAGGGGGGCTACAATGAGCAGTTCTTC,CASSWGQGGYNEQFF
TRBJ1-2,-,-,TRBV6-5,TGTGCCAGCAGTTACTCGGGGCAGGTTTATGGCTACACCTTC,CASSYSGQVYGYTF
TRBJ1-2,TRBD1,-,TRBV19,TGTGCCAGTAGACGGGACAGGTCCCCTACTGGCTACACCTTC,CASRRDRSPTGYTF
TRBJ2-7,TRBD1,-,TRBV30,TGTGCCTGGAGCGAACTCCGGGACAGGGCCTACGAGCAGTACTTC,CAWSELRDRAYEQYF
TRBJ1-1,-,-,TRBV29-1,TGCAGCGTCGACAGGAGCGGGGTGAACACTGAAGCTTTCTTT,CSVDRSGVNTEAFF
TRBJ1-1,-,once,TRBV18,TGTGCCAGCTCACCCGACAGCCTGAACACTGAAGCTTTCTTT,CASSPDSLNTEAFF
TRBJ2-1,TRBD2,-,TRBV12-3/TRBV12-4,TGTGCCAGCGGCCGGACTAGCGACAATGAGCAGTTCTTC,CASGRTSDNEQFF
TRBJ1-6,TRBD1,-,TRBV6-2/TRBV6-3,TGTGCCAGCAGTTACTCAGGACAGGGTATTTCACCCCTCCACTTT,CASSYSGQGISPLHF
TRBJ2-5,TRBD1,-,TRBV19,TGTGCCAGTAGTATCAGGGGGCAAGAGACCCAGTACTTC,CASSIRGQETQYF
TRBJ2-5,TRBD2,-,TRBV13,TGTGCCAGCAGCTTACTCCTAGAGGCCGGGACTAGCGGGGGGAAGGAGACCCAGTACTTC,CASSLLLEAGTSGGKETQYF
TRBJ1-5,-,-,TRBV10-1,TGCGCCAGCAGCTGGGGAGTGGGCAATCAGCCCCAGCATTTT,CASSWGVGNQPQHF
TRBJ2-2,TRBD2,-,TRBV19,TGTGCCAGTCTAGCGGACCGATACACCGGGGAGCTGTTTTTT,CASLADRYTGELFF
TRBJ2-1,-,-,TRBV7-2,TGTGCCAGCAGCTTATGGGGGGTCACGGGTAACAATGAGCAGTTCTTC,CASSLWGVTGNNEQFF
TRBJ2-3,-,-,TRBV29-1,TGCAGCGTTGGGGTGGGGACCAGGGGTACGCAGTATTTT,CSVGVGTRGTQYF
TRBJ2-7,-,-,TRBV10-3,TGTGCCAGTCAGGGTAGCGGCGACGAGCAGTACTTC,CASQGSGDEQYF
TRBJ1-2,-,once,TRBV2,TGTGCCAGCAGTGAAGGGGCCCTTAACTATGGCTACACCTTC,CASSEGALNYGYTF
TRBJ2-7,TRBD2,-,TRBV7-2,TGTGCCAGCAGCTCCGGGACTAGCGGGGTTTACGAGCAGTACTTC,CASSSGTSGVYEQYF
TRBJ1-2,TRBD1,few,TRBV18,TGTGCCAGCTCACCTTCTATAGGACAGGGACTTAACTATGGCTACACCTTC,CASSPSIGQGLNYGYTF
TRBJ2-7,-,-,TRBV18,TGTGCCAGCTCACCACCGATAGGGAGGATAGCGATAGGGGAGCAGTACTTC,CASSPPIGRIAIGEQYF
TRBJ1-2,TRBD1,-,TRBV15,TGTGCCACCAGCAGAGGAACAGGGGGAGGCTACACCTTC,CATSRGTGGGYTF
TRBJ2-3,-,-,TRBV19,TGTGCCAGTAGTATAGATTTCGGGGATACGCAGTATTTT,CASSIDFGDTQYF